The text below deals with one TCR beta chain. What it binds is unknown. Measured with immunoSEQ multiplex PCR; TCRdb has only the in-frame clones, and not every one. The table shows some 2 million clones, with 85% to 95% occurring only once. The data were taken from a study of shared clonotypes between healthy human individuals. Study-wide points: The naive CD4 repertoires of several donors were compared, and approximately 4.5% of clonotypes were shared.

The trim removed 6 bases at V and 1 base at J, leaving 2 bases unmatched. This CDR3 comprises 15 residues. Germline V gives CDR1 SNHLY, CDR2 FYNNEI. Adult Caucasians living in Nashville, Tennessee made up all of the donors. The chain has TRBV2 and TRBJ2-2; 10 nucleotides agree with TRBD1. The sequenced sample was naive CD4+ T cells sorted from blood. Subset specified: CD45RA+ positively selected. This TCR was sampled from a man aged 18 to 30 in good health. The DNA for the CDR3 is TGTGCCAGCAGGGGACAGGGGCTGAACACCGGGGAGCTGTTTTTT. Its protein product is CASRGQGLNTGELFF.